Below, 9 T cell receptor beta chains from the same sample are listed, as sequenced in a study of T cell responses to AZD1222 COVID-19 vaccine. Data came from immunoSEQ multiplex PCR; TCRdb stores just in-frame clones and leaves some out. The sample gives approximately 82,000 clones, approximately 85% of which show up once; roughly an eighth is in the top ten. The sequences come from peripheral blood, collected on day 0 of AZD1222 vaccination. These receptors were taken from an adult in good health.

This clone has a single count. This sequence joins TRBV14 and TRBJ2-5; D remains ambiguous. V lost 2 bases and J lost 2, with 6 bases in between. This CDR3 has 13 amino acids. Germline V gene sequence: CDR1 SGHDN, CDR2 FVKESK. The CDR3 is CASSQLGQETQYF. CDR3 in DNA: TGTGCCAGCAGCCAACTAGGACAAGAGACCCAGTACTTC.

This sequence joins TRBV19 and TRBJ1-5; tentatively, D is TRBD1 (6 bases). The germline V gene has CDR1 LNHDA and CDR2 SQIVND (reference sequence). The CDR3 sequence is 15 residues long. The V gene lost 1 base and the J gene lost 8 bases, with 15 bases spanning the gap. CDR3 DNA: TGTGCCAGTAGTATAGGCTTTGGGGGCGCGGAGCCCCAGCATTTT. Amino acid sequence: CASSIGFGGAEPQHF.

The V gene is TRBV5-1, the J gene TRBJ1-5; possibly TRBD1 for D (5 bases). V was clipped by 1 base and J by 6 bases, with 11 bases between them. The CDR3 spans 14 residues. Germline V gene lookup returns CDR1 SGHRS and CDR2 YFSETQ. CDR3 sequence reads: CASSLNGGGQPQHF. DNA for the CDR3: TGCGCCAGCAGCTTGAATGGGGGGGGTCAGCCCCAGCATTTT.

The chain joins TRBV2 to TRBJ1-2, with D possibly being TRBD1 (6 bases). Trimming removed 0 bases from V and 4 bases from J, with 18 bases in between. CDR3 length: 17 residues. Germline CDR1 SNHLY, CDR2 FYNNEI. The CDR3 bases are TGTGCCAGCAGTGAAGCGCTTTGGGCAGGGGTGGTCTATGGCTACACCTTC. Its translation: CASSEALWAGVVYGYTF.

V is TRBV28 and J is TRBJ2-4, with D possibly TRBD1 on 6 matching bases. Trimming removed 2 bases at V and 3 bases at J, with 20 bases between. The CDR3 length is 18 residues. Per germline, CDR1 MDHEN and CDR2 SYDVKM. The CDR3 protein is CASSLGGAYTLGKNIQYF. CDR3 in DNA: TGTGCCAGCAGTTTAGGGGGCGCTTATACGTTAGGCAAAAACATTCAGTACTTC. Looking up the rest from reference TRBV28 and TRBJ2-4 gives the full variable domain: DVKVTQSSRYLVKRTGEKVFLECVQDMDHENMFWYRQDPGLGLRLIYFSYDVKMKEKGDIPEGYSVSREKKERFSLILESASTNQTSMYLCASSLGGAYTLGKNIQYFGAGTRLSVL.

The chain couples TRBV5-1 to TRBJ2-2; 7 bases line up with TRBD2. Germline loops: CDR1 SGHRS, CDR2 YFSETQ. The CDR3 runs 15 residues. Unmatched junction bases numbered 7, after V lost 6 bases and J lost 2 bases. CDR3 DNA: TGCGCCAGCATCGCCGGGACTACAAACACCGGGGAGCTGTTTTTT. This codes for CASIAGTTNTGELFF.

The V and J genes are TRBV5-1 and TRBJ2-3; 9 bases match TRBD2. CDR1 SGHRS and CDR2 YFSETQ come from the germline V gene. The CDR3 sequence is 15 residues long. V dropped 4 bases and J dropped 1; count of bases not matched to a gene: 4. The CDR3 region has the DNA TGCGCCAGCAGCGATCGACTAGCGGGCACAGATACGCAGTATTTT. The encoded protein is CASSDRLAGTDTQYF.

V is TRBV18 and J is TRBJ1-2; TRBD1 might be the D (6 bases). The CDR3 consists of 13 residues. Per germline, CDR1 KGHSH and CDR2 LQKENI. The V and J ends lost 5 bases and 3 bases respectively, with 10 bases between them. The CDR3 bases are TGTGCCAGCTCAACACAGGGATACTATGGCTACACCTTC. It encodes CASSTQGYYGYTF.

A few counts support this clone. The V gene is TRBV6-5, the J gene TRBJ1-3; D is unresolved. The V end lost 4 bases, the J end lost 0 bases, and 7 bases lay between the germline ends. CDR1 is MNHEY, CDR2 SVGAGI, per germline. CDR3 length: 14 residues. The CDR3: CASSSLNSGNTIYF. In DNA, the CDR3 is TGTGCCAGCAGTTCGCTCAACTCTGGAAACACCATATATTTT.